The next 21 T cell receptor beta chains were all read from a single sample in a study of cytomegalovirus exposure and HLA in healthy donors. Amplification used 60 Vbeta primers and 13 Jbeta primers. Clones were sequenced by immunoSEQ multiplex PCR, and TCRdb holds only the in-frame ones, with some missing. The sample comprises 120,000 or so clones, around 70% of which are singletons, and 4% to 5% rests with the top ten. The material sequenced was PBMCs. The receptors stem from a woman in her thirties or forties in good health and CMV-seronegative.

Written as DNA, the CDR3 is TGCGCCAGCTCTCACCTGCGGGGGGACACTGAAGCTTTCTTT. This gives the protein CASSHLRGDTEAFF. The rearrangement links TRBV4-1 to TRBJ1-1; weak D call: TRBD1 (5 bases). Looked up from germline, CDR1 is MGHRA and CDR2 is YSYEKL. V lost 8 bases to trimming and J lost 3 bases, with 16 bases between them. The CDR3 contains 14 residues.

The chain combines TRBV15 with TRBJ2-7, with D possibly matching TRBD1 (6 bases). Trimming took off 4 bases at V and 3 bases at J, with 19 bases between the two ends. CDR3 length equals 16 residues. Germline assignment: CDR1 LNHNV and CDR2 YYDKDF (reference sequence). The DNA of the CDR3 is TGTGCCACCAGCACCTCCCCCAGGGGAAATCTCTACGAGCAGTACTTC. Amino acid sequence: CATSTSPRGNLYEQYF.

V gene TRBV10-3 combines with J gene TRBJ1-5, with D possibly matching TRBD1 (5 bases). With 2 bases removed from V and 3 bases from J, the gap between germline ends came to 14 bases. The CDR3 runs 16 residues. Germline V gene sequence: CDR1 ENHRY, CDR2 SYGVKD. The chain's CDR3 is CAISEGGVVNNQPQHF. CDR3 DNA sequence: TGTGCCATCAGTGAGGGGGGGGTAGTGAACAATCAGCCCCAGCATTTT.

The rearrangement links TRBV4-2 to TRBJ2-1; TRBD1 is a possible D gene (5 bases). Germline V gene sequence: CDR1 LGHNA, CDR2 YNFKEQ. V was pared by 0 bases and J by 0 bases, with 9 bases between. This CDR3 contains 16 residues. The CDR3 DNA reads TGTGCCAGCAGCCAAGACAGGGCCAGCTCCTACAATGAGCAGTTCTTC. Translating gives CASSQDRASSYNEQFF.

The chain couples TRBV5-1 to TRBJ2-1, with 9 nucleotides matching TRBD2. The CDR3 covers 16 residues. Germline assignment: CDR1 SGHRS and CDR2 YFSETQ. V trimming: 5 bases; J trimming: 6 bases; junction bases outside the gene matches: 12. The CDR3 spells CASSRGGGEKINEQFF. In DNA, the CDR3 is TGCGCCAGCAGTCGCGGGGGGGGAGAAAAGATCAATGAGCAGTTCTTC.

V usage is TRBV19 and J usage is TRBJ2-1; 7 nucleotides align to TRBD2. The V gene's germline CDR1 is LNHDA and CDR2 SQIVND (reference sequence). The CDR3 loop spans 16 amino acids. The trim removed 3 bases at V and 9 bases at J, leaving 14 bases unmatched. The CDR3 DNA reads as TGTGCCAGTAGTATTGGCATGGGGAGGGGACCCAGTGAGCAGTTCTTC. Protein product: CASSIGMGRGPSEQFF. Supplemented by reference TRBV19 and TRBJ2-1, the full variable domain reads DGGITQSPKYLFRKEGQNVTLSCEQNLNHDAMYWYRQDPGQGLRLIYYSQIVNDFQKGDIAEGYSVSREKKESFPLTVTSAQKNPTAFYLCASSIGMGRGPSEQFFGPGTRLTVL.

This clone has just a few counts. The chain uses TRBV6-5 and TRBJ2-3; a weak D match, TRBD1 (5 bases). The germline V gene encodes CDR1 MNHEY and CDR2 SVGAGI. The CDR3 covers 14 residues. Deletions cut 6 bases from V and 6 bases from J, with 16 bases between. CDR3 DNA: TGTGCCAGCAGCCTTTGGGGCTCCTCGGATACGCAGTATTTT. It specifies CASSLWGSSDTQYF.

The chain joins TRBV11-1 to TRBJ1-3, with TRBD1 identical over 7 bases. CDR3 size: 14 residues. V was clipped by 5 bases and J by 1 base; unmatched bases: 2. Per the germline V gene, CDR1 is SGHAT and CDR2 is FQDESV (reference sequence). As DNA, the CDR3 is TGTGCCAGCAGCCAGACAGGGTCTGGAAACACCATATATTTT. This gives the protein CASSQTGSGNTIYF.

The chain recombines TRBV10-3 with TRBJ2-3; 7 bases fit TRBD2. V lost 7 bases and J lost 2; bases outside the gene matches: 12. The germline gives CDR1 ENHRY, CDR2 SYGVKD. CDR3 length equals 16 residues. CDR3 in amino acids: CAITPQRGSFTDTQYF. The CDR3 DNA follows: TGTGCCATCACACCCCAGCGGGGTTCCTTCACAGATACGCAGTATTTT.

V and J are TRBV9 and TRBJ2-2, with 11 bases aligning to TRBD2. This CDR3 has 16 residues. The trim removed 0 bases at V and 5 bases at J, leaving 3 bases unmatched. Germline CDR1 reads SGDLS; CDR2 reads YYNGEE. The CDR3 DNA follows: TGTGCCAGCAGCGTAGAGACTAGCGGGAAGACCGGGGAGCTGTTTTTT. It specifies CASSVETSGKTGELFF.

This chain links TRBV19 with TRBJ2-2; perhaps TRBD2 as D (5 bases). Germline lookup yields CDR1 LNHDA and CDR2 SQIVND (reference sequence). V was shortened by 4 bases and J by 1 base, with 7 bases between the two germline ends. CDR3 length: 14 amino acids. The DNA of the CDR3 is TGTGCCAGTAGTAAGGGAGTGAACACCGGGGAGCTGTTTTTT. Translation gives CASSKGVNTGELFF. The complete variable domain, with remaining parts taken from reference TRBV19 and TRBJ2-2, reads DGGITQSPKYLFRKEGQNVTLSCEQNLNHDAMYWYRQDPGQGLRLIYYSQIVNDFQKGDIAEGYSVSREKKESFPLTVTSAQKNPTAFYLCASSKGVNTGELFFGEGSRLTVL.

The V gene is TRBV19, the J gene TRBJ1-5; tentative D call: TRBD1 (6 bases). The CDR3 is made up of 14 amino acids. V shed 0 bases and J shed 4 bases, with 7 bases lying between them. Germline lookup yields CDR1 LNHDA and CDR2 SQIVND (reference sequence). CDR3 sequence reads: CASSIETGNQPQHF. In nucleotides, the CDR3 is TGTGCCAGTAGTATAGAGACAGGTAATCAGCCCCAGCATTTT.

This clone was detected only a few times. This chain links TRBV4-1 with TRBJ2-3, with 8 bases fitting TRBD2. The CDR3 has 16 amino acids. The V gene end was trimmed by 3 bases and the J gene end by 3 bases; junction bases not matched to a gene: 8. The germline V gene encodes CDR1 MGHRA and CDR2 YSYEKL. CDR3 sequence: CASSHASGRGTDTQYF. The CDR3 DNA follows: TGCGCCAGCAGCCATGCTAGCGGGCGGGGTACAGATACGCAGTATTTT.

The chain recombines TRBV5-1 with TRBJ1-3; 7 bases fit TRBD1. V was pared by 3 bases and J by 0 bases, with 3 bases of the junction left unmatched. This CDR3 contains 15 residues. Looked up from germline, CDR1 is SGHRS and CDR2 is YFSETQ. CDR3 sequence (DNA): TGCGCCAGCAGCTCCGGGGACAGCTCTGGAAACACCATATATTTT. This encodes CASSSGDSSGNTIYF.

J is TRBJ2-6 and V is TRBV29-1, with D possibly TRBD1 on 5 matching bases. The CDR3 runs to 16 residues. Trimming shortened V by 5 bases and J by 2 bases, and 16 bases separated the two germline ends. Germline CDR1 reads SQVTM; CDR2 reads ANQGSEA. The CDR3 protein is CSVLSGADPGANVLTF. CDR3 nucleotides: TGCAGCGTTCTGAGTGGGGCGGACCCTGGGGCCAACGTCCTGACTTTC.

This sequence joins TRBV2 and TRBJ1-5; D uncertain. V lost 4 bases, J lost 0 bases, and 10 bases lay in between. In germline, CDR1 is SNHLY, CDR2 FYNNEI. The CDR3 is 15 residues long. This CDR3 is CASSAQRSSNQPQHF. The CDR3 nucleotides are TGTGCCAGCAGTGCCCAGAGGAGTAGCAATCAGCCCCAGCATTTT.

This chain connects TRBV5-1 to TRBJ2-7, with 12 bases fitting TRBD2. The J segment lost 2 bases and the V segment lost 5 bases, leaving 5 bases of the junction unmatched. This CDR3 contains 15 residues. Per germline, CDR1 SGHRS and CDR2 YFSETQ. The CDR3 loop is CASRPTSGGAYEQYF. CDR3 in DNA: TGCGCCAGCAGACCGACTAGCGGGGGTGCCTACGAGCAGTACTTC.

This clone has a handful of counts. The chain joins TRBV2 to TRBJ1-6, with 7 bases that match TRBD1. In germline, CDR1 is SNHLY, CDR2 FYNNEI. With V trimmed by 4 bases and J by 6 bases, 15 bases remained unmatched. The CDR3 has 18 residues. This CDR3 reads CASSAYGQAYARNSPLHF. CDR3 nucleotide sequence: TGTGCCAGCAGTGCTTATGGACAGGCTTACGCGCGTAATTCACCCCTCCACTTT.

Only a few counts were recorded for this clone. The chain is built from TRBV9 and TRBJ2-3; D ambiguous. There are 15 residues in the CDR3. V was clipped by 0 bases and J by 2 bases, with 10 bases between them. The germline V gene encodes CDR1 SGDLS and CDR2 YYNGEE. CDR3 region: CASSVGASPTDTQYF. CDR3 bases: TGTGCCAGCAGCGTAGGGGCGAGCCCCACAGATACGCAGTATTTT.

The rearrangement joins TRBV19 to TRBJ1-5; no definite D call. The length of the CDR3 is 15 residues. Germline V gene sequence: CDR1 LNHDA, CDR2 SQIVND (reference sequence). Trimming removed 8 bases at V and 2 bases at J, with 16 bases between. This CDR3 reads CASAREGVGNQPQHF. CDR3 coding DNA: TGTGCCAGTGCCCGGGAAGGTGTCGGCAATCAGCCCCAGCATTTT.

DNA for the CDR3: TGCAGCGGGGGTAGCGGGAGCGATGAGCAGTTCTTC. Translated, it gives CSGGSGSDEQFF. The rearrangement links TRBV29-1 to TRBJ2-1; 9 positions agree with TRBD2. The V gene end was trimmed by 7 bases and the J gene end by 8 bases; junction bases not matched to a gene: 6. CDR1 and CDR2 (germline): SQVTM, ANQGSEA. The CDR3 loop spans 12 amino acids.